Below are 18 T cell receptor beta chains sequenced from a single sample in a study of PD-1 blockade in classical Hodgkin lymphoma. Noted time point: cycle 4 day 1 (C4D1), after around six weeks of nivolumab. There was relapse after autologous stem cell transplantation in every patient, and there was variation in brentuximab vedotin exposure. The table came from immunoSEQ multiplex PCR; TCRdb's copy has only in-frame clones and leaves some out. The data show 100,000 to 120,000 clones, about 92% seen once. The sample was peripheral blood mononuclear cells (PBMCs), taken before the fourth cycle of nivolumab. These receptors came from a human donor with classical Hodgkin lymphoma.

This rearrangement joins TRBV19 to TRBJ1-1; D may be TRBD1 (5 bases). Germline CDR1 LNHDA, CDR2 SQIVND (reference sequence). The CDR3 is 12 residues long. V lost 6 bases to trimming and J lost 0 bases, with 5 bases between them. CDR3 loop: CASRQVNTEAFF. The CDR3 DNA sequence: TGTGCCAGTAGACAGGTGAACACTGAAGCTTTCTTT.

This rearrangement joins TRBV6-5 to TRBJ2-5, with D unclear. V gave up 0 bases and J gave up 2 bases, with 7 bases separating them. The CDR3 is made up of 14 amino acids. The germline CDR1 and CDR2 sequences are MNHEY and SVGAGI. CDR3 loop: CASSYSPIQETQYF. The CDR3 nucleotides read TGTGCCAGCAGTTACTCTCCAATTCAAGAGACCCAGTACTTC.

In its sample, this clone was seen once. CDR3 DNA sequence: TGCGCCAGCAGCCAAGCTGGCAGGGGGCGTAAACTGTTTTTT. Translating gives CASSQAGRGRKLFF. The chain has TRBV4-3 and TRBJ1-4; 8 nucleotides align to TRBD1. CDR1 and CDR2 (germline): LGHNA, YSLEER. CDR3 size: 14 residues. The ends lost 1 base at V and 11 bases at J; junction bases unmatched: 6.

The chain carries TRBV28 and TRBJ1-2; 9 positions match TRBD1. With V trimmed by 8 bases and J by 2 bases, 12 bases remained unmatched. Germline lookup yields CDR1 MDHEN and CDR2 SYDVKM. This CDR3 contains 16 residues. The DNA for the CDR3 is TGTGCCAGCCTTCGGACAGGGGACGGTCGCAACTATGGCTACACCTTC. As protein: CASLRTGDGRNYGYTF.

The CDR3 here is CASSSGQVEKLFF. The CDR3 nucleotides read TGTGCCAGCTCCTCGGGACAGGTTGAAAAACTGTTTTTT. This rearrangement joins TRBV2 to TRBJ1-4, with 8 positions matching TRBD1. The CDR3 is 13 amino acids. J was trimmed by 7 bases and V by 8 bases; bases with no gene match: 6. Germline V CDR1 and CDR2: SNHLY, FYNNEI.

The chain couples TRBV15 to TRBJ2-7; TRBD2 matches at 8 bases. From germline, CDR1 is LNHNV and CDR2 YYDKDF (reference sequence). J was trimmed by 3 bases and V by 0 bases; bases with no gene match: 7. The CDR3 spans 16 residues. In DNA form, the CDR3 reads TGTGCCACCAGCAGAGATCCAGGACTAGCCTACTACGAGCAGTACTTC. The encoded protein is CATSRDPGLAYYEQYF.

This rearrangement joins TRBV5-1 to TRBJ2-6; TRBD1 might be the D (5 bases). This CDR3 spans 16 amino acids. V shed 0 bases and J shed 2 bases, with 9 bases lying between them. Germline CDR1 and CDR2: SGHRS and YFSETQ. This CDR3 is CASSLEGRPGANVLTF. CDR3 nucleotide sequence: TGCGCCAGCAGCTTGGAGGGGCGCCCTGGGGCCAACGTCCTGACTTTC.

The chain recombines TRBV11-3 with TRBJ2-1; 13 bases agree with TRBD2. CDR1 and CDR2 (germline): SGHNT, YENEEA. With V trimmed by 3 bases and J by 5 bases, 1 base remained unmatched. CDR3 length: 15 amino acids. CDR3 loop: CASSFGTSGNNEQFF. The CDR3 region has the DNA TGTGCCAGCAGCTTCGGGACTAGCGGGAACAATGAGCAGTTCTTC.

V usage is TRBV6-1 and J usage is TRBJ2-1; D is ambiguous. Trimming shortened V by 4 bases and J by 1 base, and 20 bases separated the two germline ends. The CDR3 length is 18 residues. CDR1 MNHNS and CDR2 SASEGT come from the germline V gene. CDR3 loop: CASSVRRPKPGSYNEQFF. CDR3 bases: TGTGCCAGCAGTGTAAGGCGGCCTAAGCCAGGTTCCTACAATGAGCAGTTCTTC.

The CDR3 DNA follows: TGTGCCAGCAGCTTTGAAATGAACACTGAAGCTTTCTTT. This translates into CASSFEMNTEAFF. The rearrangement uses TRBV7-2 and TRBJ1-1; D remains unclear. Germline V CDR1 and CDR2: SGHTA, FQGNSA. Deletions cut 3 bases from V and 0 bases from J, with 5 bases between. This CDR3 is built from 13 residues.

This CDR3 is CAWSVPHRGRRSDTYGYTF. CDR3 bases: TGTGCCTGGAGTGTTCCACACAGGGGGCGGAGGTCCGACACCTATGGCTACACCTTC. The rearrangement joins TRBV30 to TRBJ1-2; 9 bases map to TRBD1. This CDR3 is built from 19 residues. Germline trimming cut 0 bases from V and 4 bases from J; bases unmatched to any gene: 18. CDR1 and CDR2 from the germline V gene are GTSNPN and SVGIG (reference sequence).

This chain links TRBV21-1 with TRBJ2-3. TRBV21-1 is deemed a pseudogene. The CDR3 is 18 residues long. As DNA, the CDR3 is TGTGCCAGCAGCAACCCAATTAGGGGGTGTGGAGGGTCAGATACGCAGTATTTT. Protein product: CASSNPIRGCGGSDTQYF.

The rearrangement uses TRBV19 and TRBJ1-4; 9 nucleotides align to TRBD1. V was clipped by 6 bases and J by 5 bases; unmatched bases: 1. The germline gives CDR1 LNHDA, CDR2 SQIVND (reference sequence). The CDR3 loop spans 13 amino acids. CDR3 in DNA: TGTGCCAGTAGAACAGGGGGCAATGAAAAACTGTTTTTT. Translating gives CASRTGGNEKLFF.

The V call is TRBV4-2, the J call TRBJ1-4, with 10 positions matching TRBD1. Germline V gives CDR1 LGHNA, CDR2 YNFKEQ. The CDR3 is 16 residues long. Losses at the gene ends were 0 bases for V and 4 bases for J; bases not matched to a gene: 2. CDR3 region: CASSQDGTGDNEKLFF. CDR3 sequence (DNA): TGTGCCAGCAGCCAAGATGGGACAGGGGATAATGAAAAACTGTTTTTT.

The rearrangement uses TRBV5-1 and TRBJ2-3; D unresolved. Germline loops: CDR1 SGHRS, CDR2 YFSETQ. V was shortened by 7 bases and J by 4 bases, with 16 bases between the two germline ends. The CDR3 covers 14 residues. CDR3 sequence (DNA): TGCGCCAGCGGGCCCCAACCGAGCGCAGATACGCAGTATTTT. Protein product: CASGPQPSADTQYF.

The CDR3 DNA reads as TGCAGCGTTGAAGCCATGACAGGGGACTATGGCTACACCTTC. It codes for CSVEAMTGDYGYTF. The rearrangement uses TRBV29-1 and TRBJ1-2; 8 nucleotides match TRBD1. Germline V gene lookup returns CDR1 SQVTM and CDR2 ANQGSEA. The CDR3 runs 14 residues. Trimming at V came to 1 base and at J to 3 bases, leaving 4 bases not matched to a gene. The entire variable domain, with the rest obtained from reference TRBV29-1 and TRBJ1-2, is as follows: SAVISQKPSRDICQRGTSLTIQCQVDSQVTMMFWYRQQPGQSLTLIATANQGSEATYESGFVIDKFPISRPNLTFSTLTVSNMSPEDSSIYLCSVEAMTGDYGYTFGSGTRLTVV.

J is TRBJ2-1 and V is TRBV6-6; no definite D call. CDR1 is MNHNY, CDR2 SVGAGI, per germline (reference sequence). The CDR3 runs to 16 residues. With 0 bases removed from V and 4 bases from J, the gap between germline ends came to 13 bases. Here the CDR3 DNA reads TGTGCCAGCAGTTACTCCGCCCCGACATTGTACAATGAGCAGTTCTTC. Its protein product is CASSYSAPTLYNEQFF.

Note on this clone: This CDR3 is also generated by other DNA sequences in the sample. The J gene is TRBJ1-1, the V gene TRBV29-1; possibly TRBD1 for D (6 bases). Trimming pared 7 bases from V and 11 bases from J, leaving 23 bases between. In germline, CDR1 is SQVTM, CDR2 ANQGSEA. This CDR3 comprises 13 residues. CDR3 DNA sequence: TGCAGCGGATTCTCGACAGGCCCCGGAGAGGCTTTCTTT. Its protein is CSGFSTGPGEAFF.